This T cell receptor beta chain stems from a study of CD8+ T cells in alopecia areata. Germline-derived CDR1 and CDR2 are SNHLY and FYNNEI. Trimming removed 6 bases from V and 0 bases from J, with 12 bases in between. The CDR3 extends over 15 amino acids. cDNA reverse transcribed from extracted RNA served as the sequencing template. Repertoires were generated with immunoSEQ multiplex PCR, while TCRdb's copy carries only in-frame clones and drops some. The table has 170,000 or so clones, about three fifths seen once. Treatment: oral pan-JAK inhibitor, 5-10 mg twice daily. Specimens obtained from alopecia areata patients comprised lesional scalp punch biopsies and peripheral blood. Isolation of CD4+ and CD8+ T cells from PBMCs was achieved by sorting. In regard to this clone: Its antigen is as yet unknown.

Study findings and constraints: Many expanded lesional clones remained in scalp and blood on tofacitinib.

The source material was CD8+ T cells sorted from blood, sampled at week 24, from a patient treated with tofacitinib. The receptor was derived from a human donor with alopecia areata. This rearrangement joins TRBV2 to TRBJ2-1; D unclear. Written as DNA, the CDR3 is TGTGCCAGCAGGGGCGCGGTTAGCTCCTACAATGAGCAGTTCTTC. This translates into CASRGAVSSYNEQFF.